This is a list of T cell receptor beta chains from one sample in a study of blood T cell repertoires in COVID-19. Produced via immunoSEQ multiplex PCR; TCRdb's table is partial and in-frame only. The repertoire holds fewer than 40,000 clones, with 85% as singletons. The sequenced sample was peripheral blood. The receptors stem from a human donor in a cohort sampled during active COVID-19. CDR3s include the opening cysteine and the closing phenylalanine or tryptophan. A D gene is named only where the DNA matches it firmly. Clone size is not always given. Where it is, it says once, few, many or a class for expanded clones.

-	TRBJ2-7	TRBV6-5	TRBD1	CASSYEGQGVGEQYF	TGTGCCAGCAGTTACGAGGGACAGGGGGTAGGCGAGCAGTACTTC
-	TRBJ1-1	TRBV19	-	CASSATRNTEAFF	TGTGCCAGTAGTGCAACGCGGAACACTGAAGCTTTCTTT
-	TRBJ2-7	TRBV5-8	-	CASSWDQGEQYF	TGTGCCAGCAGCTGGGACCAGGGGGAGCAGTACTTC
once	TRBJ1-1	TRBV5-1	-	CASSIQGGNTEAFF	TGCGCCAGCAGCATCCAGGGAGGGAACACTGAAGCTTTCTTT
-	TRBJ2-5	TRBV6-1	-	CASSERVAGGPIQETQYF	TGTGCCAGCAGTGAACGGGTCGCCGGGGGACCGATACAAGAGACCCAGTACTTC
once	TRBJ1-1	TRBV3-1/TRBV3-2	-	CASSPGGAEAFF	TGTGCCAGCAGTCCCGGCGGGGCTGAAGCTTTCTTT
-	TRBJ2-2	TRBV18	TRBD1	CASSLGTGNTGELFF	TGTGCCAGCTCACTCGGGACAGGGAACACCGGGGAGCTGTTTTTT
-	TRBJ1-2	TRBV19	TRBD1	CASSPRTGTGYGYTF	TGTGCCAGTAGCCCTAGGACCGGGACAGGCTATGGCTACACCTTC
-	TRBJ1-4	TRBV5-1	TRBD1	CASSPDRVGGKLFF	TGCGCCAGCAGTCCGGACAGGGTGGGGGGAAAACTGTTTTTT
-	TRBJ2-2	TRBV25-1	TRBD1	CASSEVLTGEVGELFF	TGTGCCAGCAGTGAAGTATTGACAGGGGAGGTCGGGGAGCTGTTTTTT
-	TRBJ2-7	TRBV18	-	CASSPLRGNLNEQYF	TGTGCCAGCTCACCTCTTAGGGGTAACCTGAACGAGCAGTACTTC
once	TRBJ1-5	TRBV19	-	CASRGWGDYSNQPQHF	TGTGCCAGTAGGGGGTGGGGGGATTATAGCAATCAGCCCCAGCATTTT
-	TRBJ2-7	TRBV27	-	CASRTTGTVLWRGSYEQYF	TGTGCCAGCAGAACGACCGGGACAGTCCTTTGGAGGGGTTCCTACGAGCAGTACTTC
few	TRBJ2-7	TRBV7-8	-	CASSNSGGHLGYEQYF	TGTGCCAGCAGCAATTCAGGGGGGCACCTTGGTTACGAGCAGTACTTC